A selection of T cell receptor beta chains follows, all from one sample in a study of T cells after yellow fever vaccination. TCRdb reprocessed the 5' RACE reads with MiXCR, giving one entry per CDR3 protein. The sample has fewer than 450,000 distinct CDR3 sequences, 3% to 4.5% seen once. The source material was PBMCs, sampled 5 days after the yellow fever booster vaccination. All receptors derive from a man between 18 and 29 years old who received the YFV17D yellow fever vaccine. Each CDR3 is given with its conserved first and last residue. The D gene is left open where the match is weak. A row's size may be missing; if present it is once, few, many or a size class.

>TRBV5-1|.|TRBJ1-6|.
TGCGCCAGCAGCTTGGCTGGCGAAGGGAGATCACCCCTCCACTTT
CASSLAGEGRSPLHF
>TRBV20-1|.|TRBJ2-1|few
TGCAGTGCCCGGGACCTTCCCAACAATGAGCAGTTCTTC
CSARDLPNNEQFF
>TRBV28|TRBD1|TRBJ1-6|many
TGTGCCAGCAGATTCAGGGGGGTCTCTTCACCCCTCCACTTT
CASRFRGVSSPLHF
>TRBV24-1|.|TRBJ1-1|few
TGTGCCACCAGTGACGGCCTAGAAGCTTTCTTT
CATSDGLEAFF
>TRBV6-2/TRBV6-3|.|TRBJ1-2|few
TGTGCCAGCAGTTCACCAGCCTCCTTTATAGGCTACACCTTC
CASSSPASFIGYTF
>TRBV9|.|TRBJ1-1|.
TGTGCCAGTAGTGCTCAGGACAGCATGAACACTGAAGCTTTCTTT
CASSAQDSMNTEAFF
>TRBV7-2|TRBD2|TRBJ2-5|few
TGTGCCAGCAGCTCCGGACTAGCGGGGGTACAAGAGACCCAGTACTTC
CASSSGLAGVQETQYF
>TRBV5-1|.|TRBJ2-7|many
TGCGCCAGCAGCTCGGTCCGTTCCAACTCCTACGAGCAGTACTTC
CASSSVRSNSYEQYF
>TRBV6-2/TRBV6-3|.|TRBJ1-2|few
TGTGCCAGCACGAACTCCAGGACCTATGGCTACACCTTC
CASTNSRTYGYTF
>TRBV5-1|TRBD2|TRBJ2-1|.
TGCGCCAGCAGCGGACTAGCGCCCGGTAGGAATGAGCAGTTCTTC
CASSGLAPGRNEQFF
>TRBV7-9|.|TRBJ1-5|.
TGTGCCAGCAGCTTAGCGTCGGGGATTCGTCAGCCCCAGCATTTT
CASSLASGIRQPQHF
>TRBV14|.|TRBJ1-4|many
TGTGCCAGCAGCCAGCAGGTGGGGGAAAAACTGTTTTTT
CASSQQVGEKLFF
>TRBV18|.|TRBJ2-6|many
TGTGCCAGCTCACCGAGACAGGCCATTAGTGAGGCCAACGTCCTGACTTTC
CASSPRQAISEANVLTF
>TRBV6-4|TRBD1|TRBJ1-1|few
TGTGCTGATAACAGGGGGAACACTGAAGCTTTCTTT
CADNRGNTEAFF
>TRBV5-1|TRBD1|TRBJ1-2|.
TGCGCCAGCAGCTTGGGACAGGGGCGCGTCTACACCTTC
CASSLGQGRVYTF
>TRBV7-8|TRBD2|TRBJ2-5|few
TGTGCCAGCAGCTTAGGGTCAGCGGGGAGGGAGACCCAGTACTTC
CASSLGSAGRETQYF
>TRBV6-5|TRBD1|TRBJ1-2|.
TGTGCCAGCAGTTCATACAGGGGAGGCTATGGCTACACCTTC
CASSSYRGGYGYTF
>TRBV9|.|TRBJ1-2|.
TGTGCCAGCAGCGTAGGGGCGGAGGTTCACACCTTC
CASSVGAEVHTF
>TRBV21-1|.|TRBJ2-3|many
TGTGCCAGCCGACTGGCACAGCCAGTCTATACAGATACGCAGTATTTT
CASRLAQPVYTDTQYF
>TRBV2|.|TRBJ1-1|few
TGTGCCAGCGGGATCTTAGGGGTAGCTTTCTTT
CASGILGVAFF
>TRBV12-5|.|TRBJ1-1|.
TGTGCTAGTGGTTTCCTCCAGGGAAGGAACACTGAAGCTTTCTTT
CASGFLQGRNTEAFF
>TRBV9|.|TRBJ1-4|few
TGTGCCAGCAGCGTAGGCTGGAGGACAACTAATGAAAAACTGTTTTTT
CASSVGWRTTNEKLFF